This T cell receptor beta chain originates from a study of OX40 agonist ivuxolimab in advanced cancers. With regard to the full study: The costimulatory receptor OX40 (CD134) was targeted by ivuxolimab, a fully human IgG2 agonistic monoclonal antibody. Intravenous ivuxolimab was administered to patients every 2 weeks at six dose levels: 0.01, 0.1, 0.3, 1.5, 3 and 10 mg/kg. Of the approximately 50 dose-escalation patients, hepatocellular carcinoma was present in around 19, melanoma in approximately 15, renal cell carcinoma in 9 and head and neck cancer in 9. The dose-escalation cohort was over 70% male with a mean age of 60 years, ranging from 23 to 79. Patients were allowed to have had prior anti-PD-1, anti-PD-L1 or anti-CTLA-4 therapy, and approximately 39% of the dose-escalation patients had been treated with checkpoint inhibitors. Partial responses occurred in three dose-escalation patients: two with cutaneous melanoma and one with hepatocellular carcinoma. Peripheral TCRbeta sequencing aimed to test whether ivuxolimab altered TCR sequence diversity and caused clonal T-cell expansion. The paper covers the monotherapy dose-escalation part of the phase I ivuxolimab trial, which included N ≈ 52 patients. The research as a whole found: Antigen specificity was not determined for the clonally expanded peripheral T cells. In the 0.1-3.0 mg/kg groups, partial responders were among the patients with the lowest normalized peripheral clonal expansion, particularly in CD8+ T cells. Clonal expansion of both CD4+ and CD8+ blood T cells was observed from baseline to week 6 at doses 0.1 to 3.0 mg/kg. Low levels of normalized T-cell clonal expansion were also seen in some patients who did not respond. After ivuxolimab, CD8+ T cells had more expanded clones than CD4+ T cells on average.

On this clone: Its antigen is still unknown. No base qualities exist here, and no much larger clone lies one base off it.

From the cysteine through the phenylalanine, the CDR3 covers 13 amino acids. Here the CDR3 DNA is all that survives: 39 bases in frame from base 1. CDR1 is given as SGHRS and CDR2 as YFSETQ, both from the germline V gene. The trial excluded patients who had a history of autoimmune disease or who were on systemic immunosuppression. In every dose cohort, peripheral blood was drawn for TCR sequencing at baseline, cycle 4 day 1, and cycle 7 day 1. Samples came from an open-label, multicenter, first-in-human phase I dose-escalation trial of ivuxolimab. Adults with locally advanced or metastatic head and neck squamous cell, hepatocellular, melanoma or renal cell carcinoma were enrolled in the trial. Before TCR sequencing, CD4+ T cells and CD8+ T cells from peripheral blood were sorted into separate populations. To sequence the TCRbeta CDR3 region, genomic DNA was isolated from the sorted cells. The immunoSEQ Assay was used to sequence the TCRbeta CDR3 regions. Held by TCRdb, this immuneACCESS table contains in-frame sequences only and omits some clones. Under half of the omission traces to an unresolved V gene where checked; the cause of the rest is unknown. In this sample the table shows under 75,000 clones, around nine tenths of which occur a single time. The top ten constitute roughly 7.5% of the sample.

This receptor chain uses TRBV5-1 and TRBJ2-5, and possibly TRBD1, on 7 matching bases. The J call is doubtful: the DNA matches TRBJ2-7 better. The sequence was obtained from an adult with an advanced solid tumor such as melanoma, head and neck, liver or kidney cancer. Specimen: CD4+ or CD8+ T cells sorted from blood, collected in a trial of the OX40 agonist ivuxolimab. The CDR3 corresponds to CASSFQGGYEQYF. The sequenced DNA is TGCGCCAGCAGCTTCCAGGGGGGCTACGAGCAGTACTTC.